The rows below give T cell receptor beta chains drawn from one sample of a study of CXCR3-negative and CXCR3-positive naive CD8 T cells. Reprocessing the 5' RACE reads, TCRdb reports a single entry for every CDR3 protein and omits DNA. The sample table sets out 150,000 or so distinct CDR3 sequences. The sequencing sample was made of naive CXCR3- CD8+ T cells from blood. Receptors originate from a human donor in good health. Some clones in this sample may be carry-over from other donors' samples. The CDR3 runs from the conserved cysteine through the conserved F or W. Fields, in order: V gene, J gene, CDR3 protein.

TRBV6-5	TRBJ1-1	CASRTGPSLGTEAFF
TRBV3-1	TRBJ2-3	CASSQGLAGGLTDTQYF
TRBV28	TRBJ2-7	CASSTPFLGSRYEQYF
TRBV28	TRBJ2-7	CASNPAGPTYEQYF
TRBV11-3	TRBJ2-3	CASSGDSRFTDTQYF
TRBV6-2/TRBV6-3	TRBJ2-1	CASLKVQARSRLNEQFF
TRBV19	TRBJ2-7	CASSMAHGDYEQYF
TRBV7-3	TRBJ2-7	CASSFGGNAYEQYF
TRBV7-6	TRBJ1-1	CASTWGGGSTEAFF
TRBV29-1	TRBJ2-7	CSVELGQGPYEQYF
TRBV20-1	TRBJ2-1	CSARDIASSYNEQFF
TRBV20-1	TRBJ2-5	CSAPWGQQETQYF
TRBV5-1	TRBJ1-2	CASSPAPGQVVIDYGYTF
TRBV10-1	TRBJ2-1	CASSDQTSGRRNEQFF
TRBV28	TRBJ1-3	CASSSRGSAFSGNTIYF
TRBV29-1	TRBJ2-5	CSVEELGGVTLETQYF
TRBV28	TRBJ1-4	CASSFLTTGRNEKLFF
TRBV7-6	TRBJ2-5	CASSWGTGVQETQYF
TRBV20-1	TRBJ2-1	CSARVDRSSYNEQFF
TRBV4-3	TRBJ2-7	CASSQGSGDYYEQYF
TRBV29-1	TRBJ1-3	CSVKFSGNTIYF
TRBV7-6	TRBJ2-1	CASSLAPSPGQGVNEQFF
TRBV29-1	TRBJ1-1	CSVEVGGTEAFF
TRBV4-1	TRBJ2-7	CASSNIILTSEQYF
TRBV28	TRBJ1-1	CASSFEGMNTEAFF
TRBV5-6	TRBJ2-1	CASSWADNEQFF
TRBV28	TRBJ2-7	CASSLRTSGPFYEQYF
TRBV4-2	TRBJ2-3	CASSQETSGNARDTQYF
TRBV6-5	TRBJ2-7	CAGRGDRETYEQYF
TRBV12-3/TRBV12-4	TRBJ2-5	CATGTGEIETQYF
TRBV5-5	TRBJ2-7	CASSLAWLDRGAYEQYF
TRBV12-3/TRBV12-4	TRBJ1-2	CASSPELWGGPTGLDGYTF
TRBV2	TRBJ2-5	CASMGFQETQYF
TRBV5-1	TRBJ2-6	CASSLSPYSGANVLTF
TRBV19	TRBJ2-7	CASSDGTGGYEQYF
TRBV5-6	TRBJ2-1	CASSLHGAATYNDQFF
TRBV10-3	TRBJ2-4	CAISDSGGIQYF
TRBV5-1	TRBJ2-7	CASSLAGVHSYEQYF
TRBV5-1	TRBJ2-7	CASSLGLAGASEQYF
TRBV6-2/TRBV6-3	TRBJ2-7	CASSYSEGPGVDEQYF
TRBV29-1	TRBJ1-1	CSVEGPPRGRVSNTEAFF
TRBV5-6	TRBJ2-1	CASSLGAYNEQFF
TRBV6-2/TRBV6-3	TRBJ2-3	CASSYTNPDTQYF
TRBV29-1	TRBJ2-5	CSVDASGGPQETQYF
TRBV4-3	TRBJ2-3	CASSQAGLTDTQYF
TRBV11-2	TRBJ1-1	CASSLDQNTEAFF
TRBV6-6	TRBJ1-3	CASSWTGEAGNTIYF
TRBV7-2	TRBJ2-1	CASSLGSSGRNEQFF
TRBV20-1	TRBJ2-5	CSARDQAGVWETQYF
TRBV12-3/TRBV12-4	TRBJ1-2	CASSRDENYGYTF
TRBV5-1	TRBJ2-6	CASSAPLHSGANVLTF
TRBV24-1	TRBJ2-1	CATKAHNEQFF
TRBV12-3/TRBV12-4	TRBJ2-3	CASSLEPPTVDTQYF
TRBV11-2	TRBJ1-3	CASMGSGRSSGNTIYF
TRBV2	TRBJ2-7	CASVGTEAYEQYF
TRBV7-3	TRBJ2-1	CASSSGMDEQFF
TRBV3-1	TRBJ2-5	CASSQILLASLETQYF